This T cell receptor beta chain was documented in a study of T cell responses to AZD1222 COVID-19 vaccine. Study summary: Second-dose timings of about 4 or about 12 weeks were pooled. Points from the study as a whole: Nearly half of unique spike-specific TCRs reportedly avoided B.1.351 and B.1.1.7 mutated regions. Clonal diversity may have been underestimated, and the donors were mostly white British, with more females than males.

V gave up 4 bases and J gave up 7 bases; unmatched junction bases: 7. The CDR3 is 14 residues long. The germline V gene has CDR1 MDHEN and CDR2 SYDVKM. As to this clone: Its antigen is unknown.

TCRdb's table, derived via immunoSEQ multiplex PCR, lists solely in-frame clones and lacks some. Found here are around 78,000 clones, roughly 90% of them singletons; the top ten hold under 25%. The TCR sequence derives from an adult in good health. The chain is built from TRBV28 and TRBJ1-5; 7 bases line up with TRBD1. Sequencing was performed on peripheral blood, taken on day 0 of AZD1222 vaccination. The CDR3 nucleotides are TGTGCCAGCAGTTCCACAGGGGAGGTACAGCCCCAGCATTTT. It specifies CASSSTGEVQPQHF.